Each of the 13 T cell receptor beta chains below was sequenced from the same sample in a study of shared clonotypes between healthy human individuals. Method: immunoSEQ multiplex PCR; TCRdb's copy keeps in-frame clones and lacks some. This sample yields a few million clones, of which approximately 90% are seen a single time; approximately 0.4% belongs to the top ten. Sequenced input: naive CD4+ T cells from PBMCs. Indicated subset: CD45RA+ positively selected. The receptors come from a man between 18 and 29 years old in good health. Some clones in this sample may be carry-over from other donors' samples.

J is TRBJ2-1 and V is TRBV10-3; 8 bases align to TRBD2. V gave up 11 bases and J gave up 5 bases; unmatched junction bases: 5. Germline V CDR1 and CDR2: ENHRY, SYGVKD. The CDR3 runs 12 residues. In nucleotides, the CDR3 is TGTGCCGTCGGGGGGGTGAACAATGAGCAGTTCTTC. Its protein product is CAVGGVNNEQFF.

The chain uses TRBV4-2 and TRBJ2-4; TRBD2 is a possible D gene (6 bases). This CDR3 comprises 11 residues. Trimming left V 6 bases short and J 8 bases short, with 8 bases between. In germline, CDR1 is LGHNA, CDR2 YNFKEQ. CDR3 nucleotide sequence: TGTGCCAGCAGGGGGGAGGACATTCAGTACTTC. It yields the protein CASRGEDIQYF.

The chain joins TRBV23-1 to TRBJ2-5, with TRBD1 matching over 8 bases. TRBV23-1 is sorted into the ORF group, with uncertain function. Germline trimming cut 4 bases from V and 1 base from J; bases unmatched to any gene: 14. CDR3 size: 18 residues. The CDR3 sequence: CASSPTTPGQGSQETQYF. Written as DNA, the CDR3 is TGCGCCAGCAGTCCCACCACCCCCGGACAGGGCAGCCAAGAGACCCAGTACTTC.

Of note for this clone: This sample also contains other DNA sequences that code for the same CDR3. In nucleotides, the CDR3 is TGCGCCAGCAGCTTGACAGGGAGGGACTATGGCTACACCTTC. This sequence encodes CASSLTGRDYGYTF. The gene calls are TRBV5-1 and TRBJ1-2; possible D gene TRBD1, 6 bases. This CDR3 is built from 14 residues. Looked up from germline, CDR1 is SGHRS and CDR2 is YFSETQ. V gave up 1 base and J gave up 3 bases, with 10 bases separating them.

The J gene is TRBJ2-7, the V gene TRBV7-9; perhaps TRBD1 as D (5 bases). Trimming pared 4 bases from V and 2 bases from J, leaving 18 bases between. CDR1 is SEHNR, CDR2 FQNEAQ, per germline (reference sequence). The CDR3 loop spans 16 amino acids. CDR3 protein: CASSSSGKWSAYEQYF. CDR3 DNA: TGTGCCAGCAGCTCGTCAGGGAAGTGGAGCGCCTACGAGCAGTACTTC.

This chain joins TRBV9 and TRBJ2-7; no reliable D call. CDR3 length: 12 amino acids. Trimming stripped 4 bases from V and 5 bases from J, with 10 bases between. Germline V lookup: CDR1 SGDLS, CDR2 YYNGEE. CDR3 loop: CASSRLLDEQYF. DNA of the CDR3: TGTGCCAGCAGCCGCCTTTTGGACGAGCAGTACTTC.

This chain uses TRBV6-5 with TRBJ2-1, with TRBD2 as a possible D gene (5 bases). Germline CDR1 reads MNHEY; CDR2 reads SVGAGI. V was shortened by 4 bases and J by 0 bases, with 13 bases between the two germline ends. The CDR3 runs 16 residues. CDR3 in DNA: TGTGCCAGCAGTTTCGACGGACTGGGCTCCTACAATGAGCAGTTCTTC. Protein product: CASSFDGLGSYNEQFF.

The J gene is TRBJ2-5, the V gene TRBV29-1; TRBD1 aligns across 9 bases. The J call is in doubt because the DNA end fits TRBJ2-7 better. This CDR3 spans 14 amino acids. CDR1 SQVTM and CDR2 ANQGSEA come from the germline V gene. The CDR3 bases are TGCAGCGGTCGAAAGGGGACAGGGCCCTACGAGCAGTACTTC. Its translation: CSGRKGTGPYEQYF.

This rearrangement joins TRBV6-1 to TRBJ2-7; 11 bases match TRBD2. V trimming: 10 bases; J trimming: 3 bases; junction bases outside the gene matches: 11. CDR1 and CDR2 from the germline V gene are MNHNS and SASEGT. This CDR3 has 15 residues. CDR3 sequence: CATHSGRAVNYEQYF. The CDR3 DNA reads as TGTGCCACCCATAGCGGGAGGGCGGTAAACTACGAGCAGTACTTC.

In the case of this clone: The same CDR3 is also encoded by other DNA sequences in this sample. The chain joins TRBV9 to TRBJ2-7, with D perhaps matching TRBD1 or TRBD2 (5 bases each). Trimming removed 0 bases from V and 1 base from J, with 8 bases in between. There are 14 residues in the CDR3. Germline CDR1 SGDLS, CDR2 YYNGEE. CDR3 nucleotides: TGTGCCAGCAGCGTAGGGGGGAGTTCCTACGAGCAGTACTTC. Its protein is CASSVGGSSYEQYF.

The chain couples TRBV5-4 to TRBJ2-5, with D maybe TRBD2 (8 bases). Germline values: CDR1 SGHNT, CDR2 YYREEE (reference sequence). The V and J ends lost 1 base and 2 bases respectively, with 18 bases between them. The CDR3 runs 17 residues. The CDR3 DNA follows: TGTGCCAGCAGCTTGTCGGGAGGGGAGGGGGCACAAGAGACCCAGTACTTC. As protein: CASSLSGGEGAQETQYF.

CDR3 protein: CASSPIETQYF. DNA for the CDR3: TGTGCCAGCAGCCCGATTGAGACCCAGTACTTC. The chain employs TRBV7-9 and TRBJ2-5; D remains unclear. Germline CDR1 reads SEHNR; CDR2 reads FQNEAQ (reference sequence). V lost 5 bases, J lost 5 bases, and 6 bases lay in between. The CDR3 extends over 11 amino acids.

This rearrangement joins TRBV5-1 to TRBJ1-1; maybe TRBD1 (5 bases). Germline values: CDR1 SGHRS, CDR2 YFSETQ. Trimming shortened V by 2 bases and J by 0 bases, and 14 bases separated the two germline ends. The CDR3 loop spans 16 amino acids. The CDR3 sequence: CASSLGTPTMNTEAFF. As DNA, the CDR3 is TGCGCCAGCAGCTTAGGGACTCCTACTATGAACACTGAAGCTTTCTTT.